These T cell receptor beta chains were read from a single sample in a study of blood T cell repertoires in COVID-19. TCRdb's table, derived via immunoSEQ multiplex PCR, lists solely in-frame clones and lacks some. The data contain 150,000 to 200,000 clones, approximately 88% of them seen just once; the ten biggest clones take up 4%. The sequencing sample was made of peripheral blood. The source of these receptors is a woman in her 30s with acute or convalescent COVID-19. Each CDR3 is given with its conserved first and last residue. The D gene is left open where the match is weak. Clone size, where shown, is once, few, many, or a class for clones that have expanded.

V,D,size,J,DNA,CDR3
TRBV27,NA,NA,TRBJ2-1,TGTGCCAGCACCTTGAAGGGAGTTGAGTTCTTC,CASTLKGVEFF
TRBV28,TRBD2,NA,TRBJ2-3,TGTGCCAGCAACCCGGGACTAGCGGGAGCAGATACGCAGTATTTT,CASNPGLAGADTQYF
TRBV10-2,NA,NA,TRBJ2-7,TGCGCCAGCACACCAGCGAGTTTATACGAGCAGTACTTC,CASTPASLYEQYF
TRBV11-2,NA,NA,TRBJ1-2,TGTGCCAGCAGCTTCCCCAGGGGAGGGAACTATGGCTACACCTTC,CASSFPRGGNYGYTF
TRBV5-4,NA,once,TRBJ1-1,TGTGCCAGCAGCCGCGGACCAGAGGGTACTGAAGCTTTCTTT,CASSRGPEGTEAFF
TRBV28,TRBD1,NA,TRBJ2-5,TGTGCCAGCAGCTCGCCGGGACAGGGGAAGAGGGAGACCCAGTACTTC,CASSSPGQGKRETQYF
TRBV6-1,TRBD2,NA,TRBJ2-6,TGTGCCAGCAGTGTTACGGGAGGCTCTGGGGCCAACGTCCTGACTTTC,CASSVTGGSGANVLTF
TRBV10-2,TRBD1,NA,TRBJ2-5,TGCGCCAGCAGTGAGTCGCCGGGACAGGGGGCCTTAGGGGAGACCCAGTACTTC,CASSESPGQGALGETQYF
TRBV6-5,TRBD1,NA,TRBJ2-3,TGTGCCAGCTACAGGGGGTTGGGAGATACGCAGTATTTT,CASYRGLGDTQYF
TRBV4-2,NA,NA,TRBJ2-1,TGTGCCAGCAGCCAAGATTTCGGGGAAGACAATGAGCAGTTCTTC,CASSQDFGEDNEQFF
TRBV9,NA,few,TRBJ1-2,TGTGCCAGCAGCGCCGGGACACAACGGGGCTACACCTTC,CASSAGTQRGYTF
TRBV29-1,NA,many,TRBJ1-2,TGCAGCGTTGGGCAGGGTGGACAGAGTGGCTACACCTTC,CSVGQGGQSGYTF
TRBV5-1,NA,NA,TRBJ2-7,TGCGCCAGCAGCGGAGGGTTTTACGAGCAGTACTTC,CASSGGFYEQYF
TRBV7-3,TRBD1,NA,TRBJ2-5,TGTGCCAGCAGCTTACGGACAGGGGGCTCAGAGACCCAGTACTTC,CASSLRTGGSETQYF
TRBV5-1,NA,once,TRBJ2-2,TGCGCCAGCACCAGGGGCGCGGGCGGGGAGCTGTTTTTT,CASTRGAGGELFF
TRBV12-5,NA,NA,TRBJ1-5,TGTGCTAGTGGTCTACGCCATGGTCAGCCCCAGCATTTT,CASGLRHGQPQHF
TRBV6-5,NA,NA,TRBJ2-5,TGTGCCAGTAACGGACTGGGCCAAGAGACCCAGTACTTC,CASNGLGQETQYF
TRBV30,NA,NA,TRBJ2-1,TGTGCCTGGAGTCCGAGCTCCTACAATGAGCAGTTCTTC,CAWSPSSYNEQFF
TRBV28,NA,NA,TRBJ2-2,TGTGCCAGCAGGACAATTGCGAACACCGGGGAGCTGTTTTTT,CASRTIANTGELFF
TRBV14,NA,NA,TRBJ1-3,TGTGCCAGCAGCCCTAATGGAAACACCATATATTTT,CASSPNGNTIYF
TRBV12-3/TRBV12-4,NA,NA,TRBJ2-1,TGTGCCAGCAGTTCCTCGGCGGGTGAGCAGTTCTTC,CASSSSAGEQFF
TRBV28,NA,NA,TRBJ1-5,TGTGCCAGCAGTTTCGAGGGAAATCAGCCCCAGCATTTT,CASSFEGNQPQHF
TRBV21-1,NA,NA,TRBJ1-4,TGTGCCAGCGGCCCGGGACTTTGGGAAGGGGCTAATGAAAAACTGTTTTTT,CASGPGLWEGANEKLFF
TRBV20-1,NA,NA,TRBJ1-6,TGCAGTGCTAGTTTCGGTGTCGTCAAACTCAATTCACCCCTCCACTTT,CSASFGVVKLNSPLHF
TRBV28,NA,NA,TRBJ1-1,TGTGCCAGCAGTTTAAACAGGCTTGAAGCTTTCTTT,CASSLNRLEAFF
TRBV5-1,TRBD1,NA,TRBJ2-4,TGCGCCAGCAGCCTAGAAATAACCGGGACAGGGGTATTACAGTACTTC,CASSLEITGTGVLQYF
TRBV6-6,NA,NA,TRBJ1-1,TGTGCCAGCAGTCTTAGTCGGGGAGAAGCTTTCTTT,CASSLSRGEAFF
TRBV4-1,TRBD2,once,TRBJ2-7,TGCGCCAGCAGCCAAGATAGGGCTAGCGGTTACGAGCAGTACTTC,CASSQDRASGYEQYF
TRBV6-5,NA,NA,TRBJ1-1,TGTGCCAGCAGTTTCCTCGGGAAGAACACTGAAGCTTTCTTT,CASSFLGKNTEAFF
TRBV11-2,NA,NA,TRBJ1-1,TGTGCCAGCAGCCGACTTCTTGCGAGCGGAGCTTTCTTT,CASSRLLASGAFF
TRBV10-1,NA,NA,TRBJ2-1,TGCGCCAGCGGAGGGCGCGGTACAGCGCCTAATGAGCAGTTCTTC,CASGGRGTAPNEQFF
TRBV6-5,NA,NA,TRBJ2-7,TGTGCCAGCAAAAGGGGGAGTGGGAACGAGCAGTACTTC,CASKRGSGNEQYF
TRBV19,NA,NA,TRBJ2-3,TGTGCCAGTAGTATTACGCAGGATACGCAGTATTTT,CASSITQDTQYF
TRBV9,NA,NA,TRBJ2-5,TGTGCCAGCAGTCCGGGGACTGTACAAGAGACCCAGTACTTC,CASSPGTVQETQYF
TRBV6-5,NA,NA,TRBJ2-3,TGTGCCAGCAGTTCGGGACACTTCACAGATACGCAGTATTTT,CASSSGHFTDTQYF
TRBV7-7,TRBD2,NA,TRBJ2-1,TGTGCTAGCAGCTTACGAGCGGGAGGTTTTTATGAGCAGTTCTTC,CASSLRAGGFYEQFF
TRBV7-9,TRBD2,NA,TRBJ2-7,TGTGCCAGCAGTCATCTAGCGGGAGCGCAGTACTTC,CASSHLAGAQYF
TRBV28,NA,NA,TRBJ2-3,TGTGCCAGCACGGTGCTTTCCTCAGATACGCAGTATTTT,CASTVLSSDTQYF
TRBV6-5,TRBD1,NA,TRBJ1-3,TGTGCCAGCAGTCCTACAGGGGACACCATATATTTT,CASSPTGDTIYF
TRBV27,NA,NA,TRBJ1-6,TGTGCCAGCAGTTTATCGGGCAGTAATAATTCACCCCTCCACTTT,CASSLSGSNNSPLHF